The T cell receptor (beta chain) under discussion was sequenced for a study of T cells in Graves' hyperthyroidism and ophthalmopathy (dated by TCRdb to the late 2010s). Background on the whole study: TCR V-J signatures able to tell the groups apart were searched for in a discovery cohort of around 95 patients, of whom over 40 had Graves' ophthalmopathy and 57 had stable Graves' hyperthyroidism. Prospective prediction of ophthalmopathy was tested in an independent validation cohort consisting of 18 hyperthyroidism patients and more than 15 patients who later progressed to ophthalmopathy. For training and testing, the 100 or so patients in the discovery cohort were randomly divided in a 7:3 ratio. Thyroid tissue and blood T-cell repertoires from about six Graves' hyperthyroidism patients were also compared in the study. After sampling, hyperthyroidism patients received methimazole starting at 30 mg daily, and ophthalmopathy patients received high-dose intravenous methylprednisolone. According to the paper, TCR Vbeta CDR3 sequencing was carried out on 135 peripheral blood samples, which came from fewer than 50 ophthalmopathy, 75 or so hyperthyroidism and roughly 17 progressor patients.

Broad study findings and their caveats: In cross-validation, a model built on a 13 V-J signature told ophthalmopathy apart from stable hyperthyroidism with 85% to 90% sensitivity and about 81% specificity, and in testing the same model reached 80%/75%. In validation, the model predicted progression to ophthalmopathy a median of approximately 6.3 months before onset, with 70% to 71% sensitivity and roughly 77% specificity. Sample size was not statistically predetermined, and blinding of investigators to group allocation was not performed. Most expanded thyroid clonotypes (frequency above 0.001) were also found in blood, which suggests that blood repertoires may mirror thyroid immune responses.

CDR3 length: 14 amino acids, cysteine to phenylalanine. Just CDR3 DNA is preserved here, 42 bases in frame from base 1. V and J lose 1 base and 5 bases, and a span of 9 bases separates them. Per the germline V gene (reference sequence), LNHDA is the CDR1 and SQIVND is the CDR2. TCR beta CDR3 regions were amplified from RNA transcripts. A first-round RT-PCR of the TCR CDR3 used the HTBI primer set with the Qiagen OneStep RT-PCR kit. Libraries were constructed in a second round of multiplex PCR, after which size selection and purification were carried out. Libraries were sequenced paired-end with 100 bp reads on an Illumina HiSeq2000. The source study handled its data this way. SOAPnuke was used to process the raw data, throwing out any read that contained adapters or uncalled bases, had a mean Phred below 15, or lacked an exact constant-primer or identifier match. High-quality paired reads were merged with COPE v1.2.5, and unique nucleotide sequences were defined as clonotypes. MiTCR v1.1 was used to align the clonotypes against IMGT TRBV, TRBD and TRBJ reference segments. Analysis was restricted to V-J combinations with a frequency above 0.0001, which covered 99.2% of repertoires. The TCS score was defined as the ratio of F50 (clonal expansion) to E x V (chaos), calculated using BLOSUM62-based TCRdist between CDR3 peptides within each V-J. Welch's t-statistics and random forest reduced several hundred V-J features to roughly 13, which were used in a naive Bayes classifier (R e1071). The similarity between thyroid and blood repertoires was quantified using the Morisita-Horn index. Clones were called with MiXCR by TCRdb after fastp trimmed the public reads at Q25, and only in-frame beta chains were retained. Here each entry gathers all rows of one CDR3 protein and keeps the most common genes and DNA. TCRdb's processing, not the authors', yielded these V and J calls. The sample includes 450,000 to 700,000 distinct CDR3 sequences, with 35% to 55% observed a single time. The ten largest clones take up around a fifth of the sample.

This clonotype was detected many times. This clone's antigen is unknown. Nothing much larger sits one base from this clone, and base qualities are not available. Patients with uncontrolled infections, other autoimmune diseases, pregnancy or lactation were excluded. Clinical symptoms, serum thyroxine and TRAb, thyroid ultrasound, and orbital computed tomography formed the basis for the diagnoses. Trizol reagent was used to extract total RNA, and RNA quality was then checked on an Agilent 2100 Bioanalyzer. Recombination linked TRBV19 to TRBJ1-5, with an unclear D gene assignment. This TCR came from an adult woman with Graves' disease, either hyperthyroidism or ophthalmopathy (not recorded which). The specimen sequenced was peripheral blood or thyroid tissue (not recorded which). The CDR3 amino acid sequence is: CASSIGRSHQPQHF. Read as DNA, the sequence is TGTGCCAGTAGTATAGGCCGCAGCCATCAGCCCCAGCATTTT.